Presented here are 28 T cell receptor beta chains from one specimen sequenced in a study of blood T cells in healthy people across ages. Alongside a J-beta primer mix, a sample-barcoded 5' primer served in a second PCR lasting about 7 to 11 cycles. Each CDR3 protein is one row after TCRdb ran MiXCR on the 5' RACE reads. In the table there are hundreds of thousands of distinct CDR3 sequences, around two fifths of which are singletons. Specimen: blood. The source of these receptors is a man aged 55 to 70 in good health.

The CDR3 nucleotides read TGCGCCAGCAGCTTGGATGGAAATCAGGGGCTAGTGGAGACCCAGTTCTTC. Its protein product is CASSLDGNQGLVETQFF. V usage is TRBV5-1 and J usage is TRBJ2-1; D is possibly TRBD1 (6 bases). V was clipped by 0 bases and J by 13 bases, with 26 bases between them. The germline V gene has CDR1 SGHRS and CDR2 YFSETQ. CDR3 size: 17 residues.

The chain links TRBV4-1 to TRBJ1-5; 8 nucleotides match TRBD1. The germline CDR1 and CDR2 sequences are MGHRA and YSYEKL. The V segment lost 3 bases and the J segment 9 bases; nucleotides outside the gene matches: 7. This CDR3 has 14 amino acids. The DNA of the CDR3 is TGCGCCAGCAGCCAGACAGACAGGGGAAGGCCCCAGCATTTT. Its translation: CASSQTDRGRPQHF.

The chain carries TRBV20-1 and TRBJ2-5; 12 positions match TRBD1. CDR1 and CDR2 (germline): DFQATT, SNEGSKA (reference sequence). The CDR3 length is 15 residues. V dropped 3 bases and J dropped 5; count of bases not matched to a gene: 7. CDR3 residues: CSARGGQGARETQYF. The CDR3 coding sequence is TGCAGTGCTAGGGGGGGACAGGGGGCTAGGGAGACCCAGTACTTC.

This chain uses TRBV6-5 with TRBJ1-2, with unresolved D. V was pared by 7 bases and J by 7 bases, with 16 bases between. CDR3 length: 13 residues. Germline-derived CDR1 and CDR2 are MNHEY and SVGAGI. The CDR3, as DNA: TGTGCCAGCACCACCCCAACTTTTTCTGGCTACACCTTC. As protein: CASTTPTFSGYTF.

The chain recombines TRBV6-5 with TRBJ2-1; perhaps TRBD2 as D (6 bases). The germline CDR1 and CDR2 sequences are MNHEY and SVGAGI. Trimming cost V 0 bases and J 7 bases, with 10 bases left between them. The CDR3 covers 14 residues. CDR3 region: CASSYSPGRNEQFF. In DNA, the CDR3 is TGTGCCAGCAGTTACTCCCCGGGGAGGAATGAGCAGTTCTTC.

In regard to this clonotype: Mismatch with germline at one junction end may stem from a read error. This sequence joins TRBV6-2 or TRBV6-3 and TRBJ2-2, with TRBD2 identical over 7 bases. The CDR3 extends over 14 amino acids. Germline CDR1 MNHEY, CDR2 SVGEGT. This CDR3 is CVSGSGVSTGELFF. As DNA, the CDR3 is TGTGTCAGCGGAAGCGGGGTTAGCACCGGGGAGCTGTTTTTT.

This rearrangement joins TRBV19 to TRBJ1-5; the D gene is possibly TRBD1 (5 bases). This CDR3 has 15 residues. Germline CDR1 and CDR2: LNHDA and SQIVND (reference sequence). With 1 base removed from V and 2 bases from J, the gap between germline ends came to 9 bases. The CDR3 nucleotides read TGTGCCAGTAGTATAGCTCAACAGGGCAATCAGCCCCAGCATTTT. Amino acid sequence: CASSIAQQGNQPQHF.

The V and J genes are TRBV30 and TRBJ1-5; no reliable D call. The CDR3 is made up of 12 amino acids. The germline V and J ends were trimmed by 1 base and 7 bases, with 8 bases remaining between them. The germline V gene has CDR1 GTSNPN and CDR2 SVGIG (reference sequence). DNA for the CDR3: TGTGCCTGGAGTGATAGGGAGCAGCCCCAGCATTTT. This translates into CAWSDREQPQHF.

V is TRBV5-1 and J is TRBJ1-2; a possible D gene is TRBD1 (5 bases). Germline lookup yields CDR1 SGHRS and CDR2 YFSETQ. V shed 0 bases and J shed 5 bases, with 11 bases lying between them. The CDR3 is 14 amino acids. The CDR3 sequence is CASSLEGSLYGYTF. The CDR3, as DNA: TGCGCCAGCAGCTTGGAGGGGTCCTTATATGGCTACACCTTC.

In its sample, this clonotype was seen a few times. The chain is built from TRBV18 and TRBJ2-5, with 7 bases fitting TRBD2. Per the germline V gene, CDR1 is KGHSH and CDR2 is LQKENI. V dropped 4 bases and J dropped 5; count of bases not matched to a gene: 7. The CDR3 loop spans 14 amino acids. The CDR3 is CASSLAGDVETQYF. The DNA for the CDR3 is TGTGCCAGCTCACTTGCGGGGGATGTGGAGACCCAGTACTTC.

J is TRBJ1-1 and V is TRBV7-8; 8 bases are a match to TRBD1. There are 15 residues in the CDR3. After removal of 11 bases from V and 4 bases from J, the junction contained 15 bases not matched to a gene. Germline V gene data show CDR1 as SGHVS and CDR2 as FQNEAQ. The CDR3 sequence is CACYPGQARTTEAFF. Here the CDR3 DNA reads TGTGCCTGTTATCCGGGACAGGCCAGAACCACTGAAGCTTTCTTT.

The chain uses TRBV6-6 and TRBJ2-4, with 9 nucleotides matching TRBD1. Germline V gene lookup returns CDR1 MNHNY and CDR2 SVGAGI (reference sequence). This CDR3 is built from 14 residues. V trimming: 5 bases; J trimming: 8 bases; junction bases outside the gene matches: 7. CDR3 protein: CASSDTGGRDIQYF. The CDR3 DNA is TGTGCCAGCAGTGATACAGGGGGCAGGGACATTCAGTACTTC.

This rearrangement joins TRBV4-3 to TRBJ2-3; 12 bases match TRBD2. CDR3 length: 17 residues. The trim removed 0 bases at V and 4 bases at J, leaving 5 bases unmatched. Germline values: CDR1 LGHNA, CDR2 YSLEER. The CDR3 DNA reads TGCGCCAGCAGCCAAGATGGGCTAGCGGGGGGGCCAGATACGCAGTATTTT. It yields the protein CASSQDGLAGGPDTQYF.

The rearrangement uses TRBV3-1 and TRBJ2-1; D uncertain. CDR1 is LGHDT and CDR2 is YNNKEL in the germline V gene (reference sequence). The CDR3 has 12 amino acids. V shed 4 bases and J shed 6 bases, with 7 bases lying between them. This chain's CDR3 is CASSRSPNEQFF. CDR3 in DNA: TGTGCCAGCAGCCGCTCCCCCAATGAGCAGTTCTTC.

This clonotype was found a few times. The chain is built from TRBV7-6 and TRBJ2-1, with D uncertain. Trimming took 1 base from V and 0 from J, leaving 7 bases between them. The CDR3 is made up of 15 amino acids. Per the germline V gene, CDR1 is SGHVS and CDR2 is FNYEAQ. CDR3 nucleotide sequence: TGTGCCAGCAGCTTAGAGGGCAACTCCTACAATGAGCAGTTCTTC. Translating gives CASSLEGNSYNEQFF. The complete variable domain, with remaining parts taken from reference TRBV7-6 and TRBJ2-1, reads GAGVSQSPRYKVTKRGQDVALRCDPISGHVSLYWYRQALGQGPEFLTYFNYEAQQDKSGLPNDRFSAERPEGSISTLTIQRTEQRDSAMYRCASSLEGNSYNEQFFGPGTRLTVL.

As concerns this clonotype: This may stem from a read error, because a much larger clone lies one nucleotide away. The V call is TRBV12-3 or TRBV12-4, the J call TRBJ2-3; 7 nucleotides agree with TRBD2. This CDR3 is 15 amino acids long. The V and J ends lost 6 bases and 6 bases, in that order; junction bases with no gene match: 12. The CDR3 loop is CASRKGSGARDTQYF. In nucleotides, the CDR3 is TGTGCCAGCAGGAAAGGAAGCGGGGCACGTGATACGCAGTATTTT.

This clonotype was recorded a few times. This sequence joins TRBV7-2 and TRBJ2-7; D ambiguous. Trimming removed 1 base at V and 3 bases at J, with 13 bases between. The CDR3 length is 15 residues. Germline CDR1 and CDR2: SGHTA and FQGNSA. The CDR3 DNA is TGTGCCAGCAGCTTAGAGGCCCAGCTAAACTACGAGCAGTACTTC. The encoded protein is CASSLEAQLNYEQYF.

This clonotype was counted only a few times. The chain couples TRBV18 to TRBJ2-5, with 7 bases aligning to TRBD1. The CDR3 loop spans 13 amino acids. Germline loops: CDR1 KGHSH, CDR2 LQKENI. V dropped 5 bases and J dropped 1; count of bases not matched to a gene: 1. For the CDR3, the DNA is TGTGCCAGCTCAGGGACAGTCCAAGAGACCCAGTACTTC. It is translated as CASSGTVQETQYF.

The chain employs TRBV30 and TRBJ2-7; D unresolved. Looked up from germline, CDR1 is GTSNPN and CDR2 is SVGIG (reference sequence). Trimming shortened V by 1 base and J by 0 bases, and 10 bases separated the two germline ends. The CDR3 has 14 amino acids. The CDR3 DNA is TGTGCCTGGAGTGCGGGCGGCAGCTCCTACGAGCAGTACTTC. It translates to CAWSAGGSSYEQYF.

V is TRBV12-3 or TRBV12-4 and J is TRBJ1-2; D remains unclear. The V end was cut by 3 bases, the J end by 7 bases, with 15 bases between. The CDR3 is 14 residues long. The CDR3 DNA is TGTGCCAGCAGTTTGGGCCCTGGGAGCTCTGGCTACACCTTC. This translates into CASSLGPGSSGYTF.

This chain connects TRBV3-1 to TRBJ2-7; D is ambiguous. Germline assignment: CDR1 LGHDT and CDR2 YNNKEL (reference sequence). The CDR3 covers 16 residues. The V and J ends lost 1 base and 2 bases respectively, with 15 bases between them. The CDR3 spells CASSQVLTRAAYEQYF. For the CDR3, the DNA is TGTGCCAGCAGCCAAGTCTTGACAAGGGCGGCCTACGAGCAGTACTTC.

There are a few counts of this clonotype. The gene calls are TRBV5-1 and TRBJ2-1; D possibly corresponds to TRBD1 (6 bases). In germline, CDR1 is SGHRS, CDR2 YFSETQ. Trimming took off 4 bases at V and 6 bases at J, with 11 bases between the two ends. The CDR3 has 13 amino acids. In DNA, the CDR3 is TGCGCCAGCAGCGCGATACAGGGCAATGAGCAGTTCTTC. This translates into CASSAIQGNEQFF.

This clonotype has more than one count but fewer than ten. The V gene is TRBV7-8, the J gene TRBJ2-6; 7 nucleotides line up with TRBD1. The CDR3 spans 15 residues. Germline CDR1 and CDR2: SGHVS and FQNEAQ. After removal of 5 bases from V and 2 bases from J, the junction contained 3 bases not matched to a gene. The CDR3 spells CASSDGQAGANVLTF. In nucleotides, the CDR3 is TGTGCCAGCAGCGATGGACAGGCTGGGGCCAACGTCCTGACTTTC.

The V and J genes are TRBV6-5 and TRBJ1-5; D not certain. The CDR3 loop spans 13 amino acids. Between the trimmed V and J ends, which lost 8 bases and 5 bases, there was a span of 13 bases. Germline-derived CDR1 and CDR2 are MNHEY and SVGAGI. In DNA, the CDR3 is TGTGCCAGCCGGGCCCCCGGGGATCAGCCCCAGCATTTT. This gives the protein CASRAPGDQPQHF.

This clonotype turned up a few times. The chain employs TRBV6-2 or TRBV6-3 and TRBJ2-7, with a weak D call TRBD2 (6 bases). Germline V gene sequence: CDR1 MNHEY, CDR2 SVGEGT. The CDR3 has 16 residues. V dropped 6 bases and J dropped 2 bases, with 20 bases sitting between them. The CDR3 sequence: CASRPTRGALTYEQYF. CDR3 nucleotide sequence: TGTGCCAGCAGACCTACGCGCGGGGCCCTTACCTACGAGCAGTACTTC.

This clonotype has more than one count but fewer than ten. This chain uses TRBV6-5 with TRBJ1-4; D is possibly TRBD1 (5 bases). The CDR3 sequence is 17 residues long. Trimming left V 0 bases short and J 2 bases short, with 13 bases between. Germline V gene data show CDR1 as MNHEY and CDR2 as SVGAGI. CDR3 amino acids: CASSYSRGASTNEKLFF. The CDR3 nucleotides read TGTGCCAGCAGTTACTCGAGAGGGGCATCGACTAATGAAAAACTGTTTTTT.

The gene calls are TRBV12-3 or TRBV12-4 and TRBJ1-5, with no clear D. Trimming took off 5 bases at V and 4 bases at J, with 9 bases between the two ends. CDR3 length: 13 residues. CDR3 loop: CASSVIGNQPQHF. For the CDR3, the DNA is TGTGCCAGCAGTGTAATCGGGAATCAGCCCCAGCATTTT.

Only a few counts were recorded for this clonotype. The chain has TRBV7-3 and TRBJ2-5, with 12 bases that match TRBD1. CDR1 is SGHTA and CDR2 is FQGTGA in the germline V gene. The CDR3 sequence is 16 residues long. V was pared by 5 bases and J by 5 bases, with 9 bases of the junction left unmatched. The CDR3 nucleotides read TGTGCCAGCAGCCTCGGGACAGGGGGCATTGGGGAGACCCAGTACTTC. Translated, it gives CASSLGTGGIGETQYF.